This is a list of T cell receptor beta chains from one sample in a study of cytomegalovirus exposure and HLA in healthy donors. Libraries were prepared by immunoSEQ multiplex PCR; TCRdb keeps only in-frame clonotypes and omits some of them. The profile covers over 70,000 clones, with approximately 78% appearing a single time and around 2.3% taken by the ten largest. Sequencing was done on a sample of PBMCs. These receptors originate from a male donor in good health and CMV-seropositive. The CDR3 runs from the conserved cysteine through the conserved F or W. The D gene is left open where the match is weak. The size field is filled for only some rows; it gives once, few, many or a size class.

J,V,size,D,DNA,CDR3
TRBJ1-2,TRBV7-8,.,.,TGTGCCAGCAGCCCCCGTGAGCCCCGACAGAGCCCCTCTGGTGGCTACACCTTC,CASSPREPRQSPSGGYTF
TRBJ2-7,TRBV27,.,TRBD1,TGTGCCAGCAGTCCGTTACCCGGGACAGTACTTCTGGAGCAGTACTTC,CASSPLPGTVLLEQYF
TRBJ2-7,TRBV7-9,.,TRBD2,TGTGCCAGCAGCGTAGGACTAGCGGGAAGATATAGGGACTACGAGCAGTACTTC,CASSVGLAGRYRDYEQYF
TRBJ2-2,TRBV7-2,.,TRBD1,TGTGCCAGCAGCTTAGGGACAGGGATGGGAATTACGAACACCGGGGAGCTGTTTTTT,CASSLGTGMGITNTGELFF
TRBJ2-7,TRBV28,once,TRBD1,TGTGCCAGCAGGAGAGGGGGCGCGGTTTTTAATACCTACGAGCAGTACTTC,CASRRGGAVFNTYEQYF
TRBJ1-1,TRBV6-6,.,.,TGTGCCAGCAGTTACTCGAATGCGGGGAACACTGAAGCTTTCTTT,CASSYSNAGNTEAFF
TRBJ2-7,TRBV6-6,.,TRBD2,TGTGCCAGCAGTTACGAGCGGGAGATCGACGAGCAGTACTTC,CASSYEREIDEQYF
TRBJ2-1,TRBV28,.,TRBD2,TGTGCCAGCAGTCCGAATCTAGCGGGAGAGGGATGGGAGCAGTTCTTC,CASSPNLAGEGWEQFF
TRBJ2-5,TRBV5-3,.,.,TGTGCCAGAAGCTTGGCCGTGGCGGAAGCGGGAGAGACCCAGTACTTC,CARSLAVAEAGETQYF
TRBJ2-6,TRBV5-6,.,.,TGTGCCAGCAGCAACCGTCGAGGGGGATCAGGGGCCAACGTCCTGACTTTC,CASSNRRGGSGANVLTF
TRBJ2-3,TRBV6-6,.,TRBD2,TGTGCCAGCAGTTACTTGAGCGGGAGTAGCACAGATACGCAGTATTTT,CASSYLSGSSTDTQYF
TRBJ2-7,TRBV27,.,TRBD1,TGTGCCAGCAGTTTGGGACAGGGAACCGAGCAGTACTTC,CASSLGQGTEQYF
TRBJ2-2,TRBV4-2,few,.,TGTGCCAGCAGCCAAAGTTTAGCTGACACCGGGGAGCTGTTTTTT,CASSQSLADTGELFF
TRBJ2-1,TRBV2,.,.,TGTGCCAGCAGTGAGAGCACGTACTACAATGAGCAGTTCTTC,CASSESTYYNEQFF
TRBJ1-3,TRBV18,.,.,TGTGCCAGCTCTCAGGACAGAACCTACTCTGGAAACACCATATATTTT,CASSQDRTYSGNTIYF
TRBJ1-2,TRBV28,.,TRBD1,TGTGCCAGCAGCTCGAGTCCGGGACAGGGGGCGAACTATGGCTACACCTTC,CASSSSPGQGANYGYTF
TRBJ2-1,TRBV6-5,.,TRBD2,TGTGCCAGCAGTTTTACGGGACTAGATTCGTACAATGAGCAGTTCTTC,CASSFTGLDSYNEQFF
TRBJ1-1,TRBV6-6,.,.,TGTGCCAGCAGTTACACGGGTACTGAAGCTTTCTTT,CASSYTGTEAFF
TRBJ2-7,TRBV4-2,.,.,TGTGCCAGCAGCCAAGAATCGACTAGGCTGAACGAGCAGTACTTC,CASSQESTRLNEQYF
TRBJ2-7,TRBV12-2,.,.,TGTGCAAGTCATCGCTTAAGACAGGGGTGCTACGAGCAGTACTTC,CASHRLRQGCYEQYF
TRBJ2-7,TRBV5-4,.,TRBD2,TGTGCCAGCACACCACTAGCGGGAGGGCCGGGGGAGCAGTACTTC,CASTPLAGGPGEQYF
TRBJ2-4,TRBV9,.,.,TGTGCCAGCAGCGTGTTCGGTAGCGAGGGCATTCAGTACTTC,CASSVFGSEGIQYF
TRBJ1-1,TRBV6-1,.,.,TGTGCCAGCAGTGGGGTCCCCGGGGGGACTGAAGCTTTCTTT,CASSGVPGGTEAFF
TRBJ2-7,TRBV19,.,TRBD1,TGTGCCAGTAGTATAGTGGGACAGGATTACGAGCAGTACTTC,CASSIVGQDYEQYF
TRBJ2-7,TRBV28,.,.,TGTGCCACCAGACGGGGTCCCCCCCTCTACGAGCAGTACTTC,CATRRGPPLYEQYF
TRBJ2-1,TRBV5-1,.,.,TGCGCCAGCAGCATAAGGACGGGGGAAGAGCAGTTCTTC,CASSIRTGEEQFF
TRBJ2-7,TRBV9,.,TRBD2,TGTGCCAGCAGCGCCGACGGGACTAGCGTAGGCGAGCAGTACTTC,CASSADGTSVGEQYF
TRBJ1-5,TRBV18,.,.,TGTGCCAGCTCACCGGGAGGTAGCAATCAGCCCCAGCATTTT,CASSPGGSNQPQHF
TRBJ2-1,TRBV19,.,TRBD2,TGTGCCAGTAATACGGGCGGGAGCTCCTACAATGAGCAGTTCTTC,CASNTGGSSYNEQFF
TRBJ2-3,TRBV7-9,.,TRBD2,TGTGCCAGCAGCTTGAGACTAGCGGCTAGCACAGATACGCAGTATTTT,CASSLRLAASTDTQYF